One T cell receptor beta chain is described in this entry. Per the authors' pipeline: Amplification of reference gene primers provided the estimated nucleated cell counts. The protocol was immunoSEQ multiplex PCR, while the TCRdb copy is restricted to in-frame clones and leaves out a portion. D and trimming come from the DNA, and the V and J calls and clone size come from that table. The sample has about 160,000 clones; about 80% are singletons. Trimming left V 0 bases short and J 2 bases short, with 10 bases between. There are 15 residues in the CDR3. Germline assignment: CDR1 LNHNV and CDR2 YYDKDF (reference sequence). The source of the sample is a study of blood T cell repertoires in COVID-19. Study-level information: Acute and convalescent COVID-19 specimens originated in the United States, Italy and Spain. Sources were T cells, B-cell-depleted T cells, or PBMCs; the material itself was cDNA or gDNA.

It was during active infection that Seattle patients were enrolled and then longitudinally followed. This receptor was obtained from a woman aged 40 to 50 with COVID-19, enrolled during active disease. Sequenced material: peripheral blood. This chain joins TRBV15 and TRBJ1-2, with D possibly TRBD1 on 6 matching bases. The CDR3 region is CATSRDHDRNYGYTF. CDR3 coding DNA: TGTGCCACCAGCAGAGATCATGACAGGAACTATGGCTACACCTTC.